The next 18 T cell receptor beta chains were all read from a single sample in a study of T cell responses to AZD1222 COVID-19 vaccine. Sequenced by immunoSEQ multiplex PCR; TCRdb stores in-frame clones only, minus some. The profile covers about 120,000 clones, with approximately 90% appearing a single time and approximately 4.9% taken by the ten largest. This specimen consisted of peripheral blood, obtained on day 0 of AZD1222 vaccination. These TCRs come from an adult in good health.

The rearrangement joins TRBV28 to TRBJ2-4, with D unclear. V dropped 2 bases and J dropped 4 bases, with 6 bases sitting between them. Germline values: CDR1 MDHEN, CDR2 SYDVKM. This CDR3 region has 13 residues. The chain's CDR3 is CASSLAGKNIQYF. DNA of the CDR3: TGTGCCAGCAGTTTAGCCGGGAAAAACATTCAGTACTTC.

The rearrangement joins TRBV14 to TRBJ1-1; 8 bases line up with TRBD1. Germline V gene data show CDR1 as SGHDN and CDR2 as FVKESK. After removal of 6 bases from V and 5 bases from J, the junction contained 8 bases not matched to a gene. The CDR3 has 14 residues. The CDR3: CASSPQGARTEAFF. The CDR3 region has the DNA TGTGCCAGCAGTCCCCAGGGGGCGCGAACTGAAGCTTTCTTT. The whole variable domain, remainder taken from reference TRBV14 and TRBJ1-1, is EAGVTQFPSHSVIEKGQTVTLRCDPISGHDNLYWYRRVMGKEIKFLLHFVKESKQDESGMPNNRFLAERTGGTYSTLKVQPAELEDSGVYFCASSPQGARTEAFFGQGTRLTVV.

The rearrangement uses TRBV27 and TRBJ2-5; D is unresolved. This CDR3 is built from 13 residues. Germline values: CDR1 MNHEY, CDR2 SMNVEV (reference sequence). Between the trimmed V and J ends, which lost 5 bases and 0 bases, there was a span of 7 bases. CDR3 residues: CASSKTYQETQYF. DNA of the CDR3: TGTGCCAGCAGTAAAACGTACCAAGAGACCCAGTACTTC.

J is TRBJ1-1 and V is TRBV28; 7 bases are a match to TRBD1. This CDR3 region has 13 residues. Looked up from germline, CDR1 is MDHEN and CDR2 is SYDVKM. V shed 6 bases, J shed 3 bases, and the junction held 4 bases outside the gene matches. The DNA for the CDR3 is TGTGCCAGCAGACGACAGGGTGACACTGAAGCTTTCTTT. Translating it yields CASRRQGDTEAFF.

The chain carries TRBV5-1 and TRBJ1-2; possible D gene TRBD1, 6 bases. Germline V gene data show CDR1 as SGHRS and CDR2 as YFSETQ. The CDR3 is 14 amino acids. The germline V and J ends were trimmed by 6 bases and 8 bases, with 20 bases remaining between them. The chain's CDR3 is CASTISPGADGYTF. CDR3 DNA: TGCGCCAGCACCATTAGCCCGGGGGCAGACGGCTACACCTTC.

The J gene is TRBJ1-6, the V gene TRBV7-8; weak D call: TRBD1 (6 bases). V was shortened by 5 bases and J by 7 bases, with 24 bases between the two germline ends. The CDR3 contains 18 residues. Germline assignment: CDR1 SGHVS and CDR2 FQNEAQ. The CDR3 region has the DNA TGTGCCAGCAGCCGTAGGGGGGCAGGGGCGTTGGGGAATTCACCCCTCCACTTT. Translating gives CASSRRGAGALGNSPLHF.

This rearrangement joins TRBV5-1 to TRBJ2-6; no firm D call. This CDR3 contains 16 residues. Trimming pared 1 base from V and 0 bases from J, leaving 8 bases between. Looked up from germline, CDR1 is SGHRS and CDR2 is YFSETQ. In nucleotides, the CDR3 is TGCGCCAGCAGCTTGTCAGTTGTCTCTGGGGCCAACGTCCTGACTTTC. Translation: CASSLSVVSGANVLTF.

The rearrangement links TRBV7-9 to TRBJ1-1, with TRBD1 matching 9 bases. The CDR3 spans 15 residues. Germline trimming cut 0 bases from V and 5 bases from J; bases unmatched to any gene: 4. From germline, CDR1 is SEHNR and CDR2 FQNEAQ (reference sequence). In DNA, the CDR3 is TGTGCCAGCAGCTTAGCCGGACAGGGGCTTACTGAAGCTTTCTTT. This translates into CASSLAGQGLTEAFF.

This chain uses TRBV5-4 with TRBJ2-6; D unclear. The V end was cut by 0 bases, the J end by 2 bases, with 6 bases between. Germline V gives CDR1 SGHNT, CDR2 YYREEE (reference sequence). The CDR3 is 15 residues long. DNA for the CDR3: TGTGCCAGCAGCTTGGAAGTTACTGGGGCCAACGTCCTGACTTTC. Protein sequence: CASSLEVTGANVLTF.

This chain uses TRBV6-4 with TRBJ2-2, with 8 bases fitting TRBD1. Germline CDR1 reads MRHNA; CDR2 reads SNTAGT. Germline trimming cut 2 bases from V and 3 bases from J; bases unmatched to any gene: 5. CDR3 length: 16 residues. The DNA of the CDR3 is TGTGCCAGCAGTGACCTGGGGACAGGCCACACCGGGGAGCTGTTTTTT. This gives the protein CASSDLGTGHTGELFF.

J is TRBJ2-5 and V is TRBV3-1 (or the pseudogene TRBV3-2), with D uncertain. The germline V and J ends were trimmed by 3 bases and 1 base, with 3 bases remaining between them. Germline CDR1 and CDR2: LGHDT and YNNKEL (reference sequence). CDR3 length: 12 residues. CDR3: CASSHLQETQYF. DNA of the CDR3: TGTGCCAGCAGCCATCTCCAAGAGACCCAGTACTTC.

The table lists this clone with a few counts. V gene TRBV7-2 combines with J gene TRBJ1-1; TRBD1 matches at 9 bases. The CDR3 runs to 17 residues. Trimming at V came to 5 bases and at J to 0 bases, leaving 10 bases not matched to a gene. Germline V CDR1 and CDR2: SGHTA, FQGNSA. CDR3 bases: TGTGCCAGCAGCCCGACCGGGACAGGGTTCGTGAACACTGAAGCTTTCTTT. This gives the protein CASSPTGTGFVNTEAFF.

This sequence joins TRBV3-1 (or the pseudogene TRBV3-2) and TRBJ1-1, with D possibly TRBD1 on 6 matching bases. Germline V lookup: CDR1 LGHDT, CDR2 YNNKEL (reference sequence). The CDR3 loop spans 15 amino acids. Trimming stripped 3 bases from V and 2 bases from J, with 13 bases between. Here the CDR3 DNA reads TGTGCCAGCAGCCACGCGGACAGACGAAACACTGAAGCTTTCTTT. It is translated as CASSHADRRNTEAFF.

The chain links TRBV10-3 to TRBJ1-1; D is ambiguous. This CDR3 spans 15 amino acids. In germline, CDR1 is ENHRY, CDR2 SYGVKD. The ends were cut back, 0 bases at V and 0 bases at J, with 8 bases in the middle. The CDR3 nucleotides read TGTGCCATCAGTGAGTCGGTATTCTTGAACACTGAAGCTTTCTTT. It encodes CAISESVFLNTEAFF.

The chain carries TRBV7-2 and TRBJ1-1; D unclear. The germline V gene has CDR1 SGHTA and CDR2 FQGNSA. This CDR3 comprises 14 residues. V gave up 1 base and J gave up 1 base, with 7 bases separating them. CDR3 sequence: CASSLVGRNTEAFF. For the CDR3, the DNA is TGTGCCAGCAGCTTAGTCGGGAGGAACACTGAAGCTTTCTTT.

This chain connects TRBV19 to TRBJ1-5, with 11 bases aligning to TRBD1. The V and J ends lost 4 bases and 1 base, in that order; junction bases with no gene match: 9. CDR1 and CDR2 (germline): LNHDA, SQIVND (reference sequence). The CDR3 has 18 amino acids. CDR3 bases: TGTGCCAGTAGTACCCATGGGACAGGGGGGGGGAGCAATCAGCCCCAGCATTTT. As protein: CASSTHGTGGGSNQPQHF.

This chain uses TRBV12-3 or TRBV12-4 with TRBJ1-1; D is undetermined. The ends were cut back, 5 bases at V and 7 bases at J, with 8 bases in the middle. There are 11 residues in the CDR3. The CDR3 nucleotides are TGTGCCAGCAGTGGCATTGTTGAAGCTTTCTTT. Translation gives CASSGIVEAFF.

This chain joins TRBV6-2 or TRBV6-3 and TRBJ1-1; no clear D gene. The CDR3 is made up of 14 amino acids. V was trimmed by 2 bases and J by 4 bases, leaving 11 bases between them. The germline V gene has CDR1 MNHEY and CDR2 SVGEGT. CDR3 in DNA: TGTGCCAGCAGTTACGGCTGGCTGGGCACTGAAGCTTTCTTT. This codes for CASSYGWLGTEAFF.